Below, 3 T cell receptor beta chains from the same sample are listed, as sequenced in a study of shared clonotypes between healthy human individuals. Only in-frame clones appear in the TCRdb table, and some are missing; sequencing was by immunoSEQ multiplex PCR. The table lists under 750,000 clones, approximately 77% of them singletons. Sequencing was performed on memory CD4+ T cells sorted from blood. The sample's subset: CD45RA-negative fraction. These TCRs come from a woman in her twenties or thirties in good health.

CDR3 loop: CASSRGDSNYGYTF. The DNA for the CDR3 is TGTGCCAGCAGCCGAGGCGACAGCAACTATGGCTACACCTTC. The J gene is TRBJ1-2, the V gene TRBV11-2; tentatively, D is TRBD1 (5 bases). Germline CDR1 is SGHAT and CDR2 is FQNNGV. The V end lost 5 bases, the J end lost 2 bases, and 12 bases lay between the germline ends. This CDR3 spans 14 amino acids.

The rearrangement joins TRBV20-1 to TRBJ1-5, with no clear D. Germline V gene data show CDR1 as DFQATT and CDR2 as SNEGSKA (reference sequence). The V and J ends lost 6 bases and 12 bases respectively, with 15 bases between them. This CDR3 spans 11 amino acids. For the CDR3, the DNA is TGCAGTGCCACCACAGCGACGGTCCAGCATTTT. Its translation: CSATTATVQHF.

The DNA of the CDR3 is TGTGCCAGTAGTGCCGTGGACAGGGACACTGAAGCTTTCTTT. Translating it yields CASSAVDRDTEAFF. The rearrangement links TRBV19 to TRBJ1-1; TRBD1 aligns across 8 bases. The CDR3 loop spans 14 amino acids. V shed 5 bases, J shed 3 bases, and the junction held 5 bases outside the gene matches. Germline CDR1 reads LNHDA; CDR2 reads SQIVND (reference sequence).